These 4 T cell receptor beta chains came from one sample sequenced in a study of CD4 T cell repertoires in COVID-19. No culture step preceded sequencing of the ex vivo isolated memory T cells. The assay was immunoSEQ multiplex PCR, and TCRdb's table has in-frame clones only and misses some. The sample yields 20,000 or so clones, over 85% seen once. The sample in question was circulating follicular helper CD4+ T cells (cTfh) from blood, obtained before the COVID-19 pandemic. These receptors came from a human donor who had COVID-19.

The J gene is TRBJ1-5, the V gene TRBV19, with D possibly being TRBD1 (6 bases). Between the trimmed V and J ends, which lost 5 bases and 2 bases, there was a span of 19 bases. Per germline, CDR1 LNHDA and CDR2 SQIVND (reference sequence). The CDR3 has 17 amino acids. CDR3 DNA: TGTGCCAGTAGTCGGAGCGGAGAAGGGGGTGGCAATCAGCCCCAGCATTTT. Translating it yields CASSRSGEGGGNQPQHF. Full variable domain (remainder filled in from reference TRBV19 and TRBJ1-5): DGGITQSPKYLFRKEGQNVTLSCEQNLNHDAMYWYRQDPGQGLRLIYYSQIVNDFQKGDIAEGYSVSREKKESFPLTVTSAQKNPTAFYLCASSRSGEGGGNQPQHFGDGTRLSIL.

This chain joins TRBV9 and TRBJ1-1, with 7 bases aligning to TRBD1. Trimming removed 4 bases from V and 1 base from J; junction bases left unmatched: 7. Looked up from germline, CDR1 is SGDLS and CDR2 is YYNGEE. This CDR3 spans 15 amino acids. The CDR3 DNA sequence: TGTGCCAGCAGCTCCGGAGGACAGGAGAACACTGAAGCTTTCTTT. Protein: CASSSGGQENTEAFF.

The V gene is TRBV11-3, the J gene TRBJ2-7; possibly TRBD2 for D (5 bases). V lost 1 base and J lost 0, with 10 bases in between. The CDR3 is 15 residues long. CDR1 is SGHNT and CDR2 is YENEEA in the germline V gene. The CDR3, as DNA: TGTGCCAGCAGCTTAGGAGCGGCTAGCTCCTACGAGCAGTACTTC. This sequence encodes CASSLGAASSYEQYF.

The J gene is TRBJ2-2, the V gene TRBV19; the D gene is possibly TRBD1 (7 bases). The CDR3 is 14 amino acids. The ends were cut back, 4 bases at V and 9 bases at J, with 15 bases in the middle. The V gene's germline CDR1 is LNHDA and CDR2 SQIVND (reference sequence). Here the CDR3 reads CASSSGDSGRELFF. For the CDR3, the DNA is TGTGCCAGTAGTAGCGGGGACAGTGGCCGGGAGCTGTTTTTT.